This TCR beta chain was sequenced in a study of T cells in Graves' hyperthyroidism and ophthalmopathy. As for the study in general: Blood was drawn when the patient was first diagnosed and still untreated. The study's findings and limits: The majority of expanded thyroid clonotypes above 0.001 also appeared in blood.

From RNA transcripts, TCR beta CDR3 regions were amplified. First-round RT-PCR of the TCR CDR3 relied on the HTBI primer set. TCRdb passed the multiplex PCR reads through MiXCR, listing each CDR3 protein once. The sample has some 700,000 distinct CDR3 sequences; 15% to 20% are singletons. A few counts support this clonotype. Its specificity is unknown. Participants, patients aged 18 to 65, had newly diagnosed hyperthyroidism with a duration under 2 months. Diagnosis rested on symptoms, serum thyroxine and TRAb, thyroid ultrasound, and orbital computed tomography. From germline, CDR1 is SGHTA and CDR2 FQGNSA. This CDR3 contains 16 residues. Germline trimming cut 4 bases from V and 1 base from J; bases unmatched to any gene: 3.

The chain links TRBV7-2 to TRBJ1-6; 8 bases map to TRBD1. This sequence was found in a man aged 50-59 years with Graves' hyperthyroidism. The sequenced sample consisted of blood. CDR3 coding DNA: TGTGCCAGCAGCTCCCAGGGGGCGTCCTATAATTCACCCCTCCACTTT. It translates to CASSSQGASYNSPLHF.